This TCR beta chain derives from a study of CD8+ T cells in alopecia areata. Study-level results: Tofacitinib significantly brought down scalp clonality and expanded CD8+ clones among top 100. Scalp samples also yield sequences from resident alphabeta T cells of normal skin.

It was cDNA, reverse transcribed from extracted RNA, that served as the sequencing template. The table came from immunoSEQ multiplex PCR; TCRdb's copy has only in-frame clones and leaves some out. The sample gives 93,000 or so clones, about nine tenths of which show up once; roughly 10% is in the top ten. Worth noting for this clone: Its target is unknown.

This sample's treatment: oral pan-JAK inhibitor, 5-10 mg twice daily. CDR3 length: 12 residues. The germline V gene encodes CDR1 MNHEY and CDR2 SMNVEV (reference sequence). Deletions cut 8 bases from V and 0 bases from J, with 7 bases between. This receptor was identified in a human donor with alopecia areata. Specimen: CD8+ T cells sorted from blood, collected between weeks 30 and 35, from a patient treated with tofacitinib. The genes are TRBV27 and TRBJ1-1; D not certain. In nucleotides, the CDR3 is TGTGCCAGCGCAGGTATGAACACTGAAGCTTTCTTT. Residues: CASAGMNTEAFF.